This passage covers 5 T cell receptor beta chains from one sample sequenced in a study of PD-L1 blockade in urothelial cancer. Noted time point: pretreatment peripheral blood. Assay: immunoSEQ multiplex PCR; the TCRdb copy retains only in-frame clones and omits some. The sample has about 87,000 clones, less than 90% seen once. This material consisted of PBMCs, taken around atezolizumab (anti-PD-L1) treatment. These receptors were obtained from a man aged 55 to 70 with urothelial cancer.

This clone was observed a handful of times. This chain joins TRBV6-5 and TRBJ2-1; 11 bases map to TRBD2. CDR3 length: 15 amino acids. V lost 6 bases and J lost 7; bases outside the gene matches: 8. Germline V lookup: CDR1 MNHEY, CDR2 SVGAGI. The CDR3 coding sequence is TGTGCCAGCAGACCAACTAGCGGGGGCCGGAATGAGCAGTTCTTC. Protein sequence: CASRPTSGGRNEQFF.

V usage is TRBV18 and J usage is TRBJ2-3; TRBD1 agrees at 7 bases. CDR1 is KGHSH and CDR2 is LQKENI in the germline V gene. V lost 4 bases, J lost 2 bases, and 3 bases stayed unmatched. The CDR3 consists of 14 residues. The CDR3 is CASSLDRNTDTQYF. The CDR3 DNA reads as TGTGCCAGCTCACTGGACAGGAACACAGATACGCAGTATTTT.

The genes are TRBV28 and TRBJ2-7, with 12 bases aligning to TRBD2. With V trimmed by 6 bases and J by 11 bases, 11 bases remained unmatched. CDR1 MDHEN and CDR2 SYDVKM come from the germline V gene. This CDR3 comprises 14 residues. CDR3: CASSDPSSGREKYF. The CDR3 nucleotides are TGTGCCAGCAGCGACCCTTCTAGCGGGAGGGAAAAGTACTTC.

This clone appeared once. The V and J genes are TRBV7-2 and TRBJ2-1; possible D gene TRBD2, 6 bases. The CDR3 is 14 residues long. Germline V lookup: CDR1 SGHTA, CDR2 FQGNSA. V lost 5 bases and J 5 bases, leaving 13 bases between the germline ends. The CDR3 reads CASSPGVTNNEQFF. The CDR3 DNA sequence: TGTGCCAGCAGCCCGGGAGTCACCAACAATGAGCAGTTCTTC.

The chain carries TRBV6-5 and TRBJ2-4, with TRBD2 as a possible D gene (5 bases). This CDR3 is 11 amino acids long. Germline V gene lookup returns CDR1 MNHEY and CDR2 SVGAGI. V lost 6 bases and J 10 bases, leaving 10 bases between the germline ends. The CDR3 sequence is CASSLAGIQYF. CDR3 sequence (DNA): TGTGCCAGCAGCCTAGCCGGAATTCAGTACTTC.